The clone carrying this TCR beta chain was counted only a few times. The record originates from a study of T cells in Graves' hyperthyroidism and ophthalmopathy. TCR beta CDR3 regions were amplified from RNA. Using the HTBI primer set, a first-round RT-PCR was run on the TCR CDR3. TCRdb reanalysed the multiplex PCR reads using MiXCR and keeps one entry per CDR3 protein. The sample lists more than 300,000 distinct CDR3 sequences, around 14% occurring once. The V end lost 3 bases, the J end lost 7 bases, and 16 bases lay between the germline ends. This CDR3 has 14 amino acids. Material for sequencing was blood. J is TRBJ2-7 and V is TRBV12-3 or TRBV12-4; no reliable D call. This receptor was obtained from a woman in her sixties or seventies with Graves' hyperthyroidism. The CDR3: CASSLRRPSDEQYF. The CDR3 region has the DNA TGTGCCAGCAGTTTGCGCCGCCCGTCTGATGAGCAGTACTTC.